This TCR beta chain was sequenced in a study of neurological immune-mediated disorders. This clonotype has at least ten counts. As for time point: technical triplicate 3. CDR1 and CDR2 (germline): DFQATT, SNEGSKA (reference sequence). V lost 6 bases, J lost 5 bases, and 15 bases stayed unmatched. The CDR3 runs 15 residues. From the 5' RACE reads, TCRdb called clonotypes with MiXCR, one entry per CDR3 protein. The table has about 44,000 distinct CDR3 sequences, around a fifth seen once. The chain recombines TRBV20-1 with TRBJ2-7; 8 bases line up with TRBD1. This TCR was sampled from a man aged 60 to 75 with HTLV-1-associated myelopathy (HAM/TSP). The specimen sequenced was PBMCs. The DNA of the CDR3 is TGCAGTGCCCGACTTGGACAGGGATACACCCACGAGCAGTACTTC. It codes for CSARLGQGYTHEQYF.